The entry below gives a single TCR beta chain sequence along with its context. Antigen unknown. The CDR3 contains 18 residues. Germline CDR1 and CDR2: SGDLS and YYNGEE. With 4 bases clipped from V and 3 bases from J, the junction kept 15 bases outside the gene matches. The data were produced by immunoSEQ multiplex PCR, yet TCRdb's version contains in-frame clones alone and is incomplete. The sample contains about 670,000 clones, about three quarters of which appear only once. This specimen comes from a study of shared clonotypes between healthy human individuals. Findings and caveats of the study: Sequencing depth was a factor that was expected to affect clonotype sharing among donors. Incompleteness in sorted-subset sequencing, despite large depth, was shown by rarefaction.

Among the donors, all were Caucasian adults who lived in Nashville, Tennessee. Sample: memory CD4+ T cells sorted from blood. Subset noted: CD45RA-negative fraction. The chain couples TRBV9 to TRBJ2-7, with 11 bases matching TRBD2. The clonotype was recovered from a woman in her twenties or thirties in good health. DNA of the CDR3: TGTGCCAGCAGCCCCCGGAAAGGGACTAGCGGAACGATCTACGAGCAGTACTTC. This gives the protein CASSPRKGTSGTIYEQYF.